This is a list of T cell receptor beta chains from one sample in a study of blood T cell repertoires in COVID-19. TCRdb keeps only in-frame clones here, not all; method: immunoSEQ multiplex PCR. This sample has approximately 54,000 clones, with 90% found just once. Sequenced material: peripheral blood. The receptors derive from a man over 45 with acute or convalescent COVID-19. CDR3s include the opening cysteine and the closing phenylalanine or tryptophan. The order of the fields is J gene, D gene, CDR3 length, clone size, V gene, CDR3 protein, CDR3 DNA. The D gene is left open where the match is weak. Clone size appears in some rows only: once, few, many, or a class for an expanded clone.

>TRBJ1-1|.|11|.|TRBV11-3
CASSSREAAFF
TGTGCCAGCAGCTCAAGGGAGGCAGCTTTCTTT
>TRBJ2-7|TRBD1|15|once|TRBV5-8
CASSYGTGGYYEQYF
TGTGCCAGCAGCTACGGGACAGGAGGGTACTACGAGCAGTACTTC
>TRBJ2-1|TRBD2|19|.|TRBV6-1
CASSEGLAGGKGPYNEQFF
TGTGCCAGCAGTGAAGGACTAGCGGGAGGGAAAGGACCCTACAATGAGCAGTTCTTC
>TRBJ1-2|.|15|.|TRBV5-1
CASSSNTAPNYGYTF
TGCGCCAGCAGCTCCAACACCGCCCCCAACTATGGCTACACCTTC
>TRBJ2-2|.|14|.|TRBV15
CATNLGGSTGELFF
TGTGCCACCAATCTTGGGGGGTCCACCGGGGAGCTGTTTTTT
>TRBJ1-2|.|14|.|TRBV5-1
CASSLGGHGYGYTF
TGCGCCAGCAGCTTGGGGGGACATGGCTATGGCTACACCTTC
>TRBJ1-2|TRBD1|12|.|TRBV3-1/TRBV3-2
CASSQPGQPLTF
TGTGCCAGCAGCCAACCGGGACAGCCCCTCACCTTC
>TRBJ2-1|TRBD2|17|.|TRBV9
CASSVASGMSSYNEQFF
TGTGCCAGCAGCGTAGCTAGCGGGATGTCCTCCTACAATGAGCAGTTCTTC
>TRBJ2-3|TRBD1|15|.|TRBV5-4
CASSHGQGGTDTQYF
TGTGCCAGCAGCCACGGACAGGGCGGTACAGATACGCAGTATTTT
>TRBJ1-1|.|12|.|TRBV6-6
CASSLRGTEAFF
TGTGCCAGCAGCCTCCGGGGCACTGAAGCTTTCTTT